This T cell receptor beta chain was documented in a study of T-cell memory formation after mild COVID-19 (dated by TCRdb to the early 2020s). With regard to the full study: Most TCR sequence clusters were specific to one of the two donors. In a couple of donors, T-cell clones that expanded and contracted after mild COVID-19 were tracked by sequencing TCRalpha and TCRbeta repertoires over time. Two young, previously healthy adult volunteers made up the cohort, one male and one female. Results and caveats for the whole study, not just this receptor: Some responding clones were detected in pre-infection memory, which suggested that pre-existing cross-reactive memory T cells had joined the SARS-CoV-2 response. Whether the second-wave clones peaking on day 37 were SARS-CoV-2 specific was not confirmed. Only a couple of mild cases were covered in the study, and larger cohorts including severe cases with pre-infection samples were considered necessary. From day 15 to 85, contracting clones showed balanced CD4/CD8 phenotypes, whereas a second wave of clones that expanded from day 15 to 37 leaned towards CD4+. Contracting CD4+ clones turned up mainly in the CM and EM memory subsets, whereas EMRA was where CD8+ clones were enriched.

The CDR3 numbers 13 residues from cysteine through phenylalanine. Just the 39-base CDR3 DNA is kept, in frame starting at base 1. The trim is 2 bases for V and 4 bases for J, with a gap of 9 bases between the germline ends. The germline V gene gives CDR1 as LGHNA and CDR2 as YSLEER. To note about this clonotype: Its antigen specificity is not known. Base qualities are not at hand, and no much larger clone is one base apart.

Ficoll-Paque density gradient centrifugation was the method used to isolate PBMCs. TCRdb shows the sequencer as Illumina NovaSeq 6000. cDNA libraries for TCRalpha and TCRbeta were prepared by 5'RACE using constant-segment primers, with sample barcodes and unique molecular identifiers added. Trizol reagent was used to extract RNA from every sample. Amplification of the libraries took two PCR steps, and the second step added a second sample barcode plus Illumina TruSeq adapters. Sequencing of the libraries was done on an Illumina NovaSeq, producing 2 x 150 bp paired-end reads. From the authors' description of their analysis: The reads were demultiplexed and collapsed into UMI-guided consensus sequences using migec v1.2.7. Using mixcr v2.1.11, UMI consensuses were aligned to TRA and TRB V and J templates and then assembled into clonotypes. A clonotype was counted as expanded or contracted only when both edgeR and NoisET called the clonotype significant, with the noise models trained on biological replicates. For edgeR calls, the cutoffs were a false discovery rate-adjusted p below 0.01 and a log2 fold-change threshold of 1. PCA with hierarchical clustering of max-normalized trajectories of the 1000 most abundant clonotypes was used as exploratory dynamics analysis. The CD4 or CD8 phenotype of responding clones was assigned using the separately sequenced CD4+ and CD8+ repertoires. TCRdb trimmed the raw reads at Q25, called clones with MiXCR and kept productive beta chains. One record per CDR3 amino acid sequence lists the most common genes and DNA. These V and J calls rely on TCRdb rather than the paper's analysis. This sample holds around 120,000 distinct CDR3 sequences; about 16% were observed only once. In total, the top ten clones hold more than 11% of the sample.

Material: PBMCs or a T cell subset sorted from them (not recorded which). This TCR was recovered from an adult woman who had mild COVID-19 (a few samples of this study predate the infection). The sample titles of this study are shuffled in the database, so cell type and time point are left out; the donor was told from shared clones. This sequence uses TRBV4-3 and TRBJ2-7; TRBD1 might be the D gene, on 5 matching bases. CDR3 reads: CASSQRTFYEQYF. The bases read TGCGCCAGCAGCCAAAGGACATTTTACGAGCAGTACTTC.